This T cell receptor beta chain is from a study of control samples from healthy donors and cancer patients. Germline V gives CDR1 SGHNT, CDR2 YENEEA. The CDR3 totals 13 residues. Regarding this clone: One end of the junction does not line up with germline, which may come from a read error.

Profiling relied on immunoSEQ multiplex PCR, and the TCRdb table lists in-frame clones only, not all of them. The table records around 140,000 clones, over 85% of them present only once. Sequencing was done on a sample of PBMCs. This chain links TRBV11-3 with TRBJ2-1; no clear D. This TCR came from a man aged 50 or older with head and neck cancer. CDR3 loop: CASSHDSFNEQFF. For the CDR3, the DNA is TGTGCCAGCAGTCATGACTCCTTCAATGAGCAGTTCTTC.